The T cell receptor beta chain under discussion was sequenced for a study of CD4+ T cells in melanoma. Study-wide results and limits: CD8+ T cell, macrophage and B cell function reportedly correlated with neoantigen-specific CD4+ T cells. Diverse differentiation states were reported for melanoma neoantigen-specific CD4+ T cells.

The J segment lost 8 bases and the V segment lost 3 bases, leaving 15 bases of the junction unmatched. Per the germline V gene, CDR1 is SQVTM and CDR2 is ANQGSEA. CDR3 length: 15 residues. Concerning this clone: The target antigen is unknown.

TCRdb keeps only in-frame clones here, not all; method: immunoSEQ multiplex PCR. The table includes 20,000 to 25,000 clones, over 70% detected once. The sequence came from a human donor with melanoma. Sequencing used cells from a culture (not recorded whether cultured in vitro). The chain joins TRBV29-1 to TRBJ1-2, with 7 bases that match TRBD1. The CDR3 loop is CSVDSRGQRRGGYTF. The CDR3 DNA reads TGCAGCGTTGACTCAAGGGGACAGAGAAGGGGCGGCTACACCTTC. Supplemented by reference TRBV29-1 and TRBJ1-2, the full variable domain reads SAVISQKPSRDICQRGTSLTIQCQVDSQVTMMFWYRQQPGQSLTLIATANQGSEATYESGFVIDKFPISRPNLTFSTLTVSNMSPEDSSIYLCSVDSRGQRRGGYTFGSGTRLTVV.